The 16 T cell receptor beta chains reported below all come from one sample, sequenced in a study of graft-versus-host responses after intestinal transplantation. Sequencing was performed with immunoSEQ multiplex PCR; in TCRdb, only in-frame clones are kept and a portion is missing. Of 90,000 to 100,000 clones in the sample, roughly 90% were seen once. These TCRs are of unknown antigen specificity. The sequencing used unstimulated CD8+ T cells sorted from spleen or lymph node cells, collected before intestinal transplant. These receptors all come from a human donor who received an intestinal transplant.

The V gene is TRBV11-2, the J gene TRBJ2-7; D is possibly TRBD2 (5 bases). CDR3 length: 14 residues. From germline, CDR1 is SGHAT and CDR2 FQNNGV. The V gene lost 5 bases and the J gene lost 4 bases, with 15 bases spanning the gap. The CDR3 sequence: CASSPRGSGYEQYF. CDR3 DNA sequence: TGTGCCAGCAGCCCGAGAGGGTCGGGGTACGAGCAGTACTTC. The full variable domain, its missing parts supplied by reference TRBV11-2 and TRBJ2-7, is EAGVAQSPRYKIIEKRQSVAFWCNPISGHATLYWYQQILGQGPKLLIQFQNNGVVDDSQLPKDRFSAERLKGVDSTLKIQPAKLEDSAVYLCASSPRGSGYEQYFGPGTRLTVT.

This chain joins TRBV11-2 and TRBJ1-5, with a weak D call TRBD1 (5 bases). Germline CDR1 SGHAT, CDR2 FQNNGV. The ends were cut back, 2 bases at V and 8 bases at J, with 10 bases in the middle. The CDR3 loop spans 13 amino acids. The CDR3 sequence: CASSLRGGEPQHF. The CDR3 DNA reads TGTGCCAGCAGCTTAAGGGGAGGGGAGCCCCAGCATTTT.

A single count supports this clone. V usage is TRBV19 and J usage is TRBJ1-1, with 9 bases fitting TRBD1. The CDR3 covers 16 residues. J gave up 2 bases and V 6 bases, and 10 bases lay outside the gene matches. Germline V CDR1 and CDR2: LNHDA, SQIVND (reference sequence). CDR3 sequence (DNA): TGTGCCAGTAGCCCACGAGGGACAGGGTCTAACACTGAAGCTTTCTTT. Its protein is CASSPRGTGSNTEAFF. The entire variable domain, with the rest obtained from reference TRBV19 and TRBJ1-1, is as follows: DGGITQSPKYLFRKEGQNVTLSCEQNLNHDAMYWYRQDPGQGLRLIYYSQIVNDFQKGDIAEGYSVSREKKESFPLTVTSAQKNPTAFYLCASSPRGTGSNTEAFFGQGTRLTVV.

V is TRBV27 and J is TRBJ1-5, with no clear D. V lost 5 bases to trimming and J lost 0 bases, with 11 bases between them. This CDR3 has 15 residues. CDR1 is MNHEY, CDR2 SMNVEV, per germline (reference sequence). CDR3 in DNA: TGTGCCAGCAGTCCCCGGGAGGATAGCAATCAGCCCCAGCATTTT. Residues: CASSPREDSNQPQHF.

CDR3 sequence: CASIREAEAFF. As DNA, the CDR3 is TGTGCCAGCATAAGGGAGGCTGAAGCTTTCTTT. V and J are TRBV2 and TRBJ1-1; no reliable D call. This CDR3 is 11 amino acids long. CDR1 is SNHLY, CDR2 FYNNEI, per germline. V lost 7 bases to trimming and J lost 6 bases, with 9 bases between them.

The chain uses TRBV13 and TRBJ2-7; possibly TRBD2 for D (6 bases). Germline CDR1 PRHDT, CDR2 FYEKMQ (reference sequence). The CDR3 is 14 residues long. The V end was cut by 5 bases, the J end by 1 base, with 12 bases between. DNA for the CDR3: TGTGCCAGCAGCCCCGGGACTTTTTCCTACGAGCAGTACTTC. Residues: CASSPGTFSYEQYF. The full variable domain, its missing parts supplied by reference TRBV13 and TRBJ2-7, is AAGVIQSPRHLIKEKRETATLKCYPIPRHDTVYWYQQGPGQDPQFLISFYEKMQSDKGSIPDRFSAQQFSDYHSELNMSSLELGDSALYFCASSPGTFSYEQYFGPGTRLTVT.

The chain combines TRBV27 with TRBJ2-1; 8 positions agree with TRBD1. The CDR3 is 15 residues long. The V and J ends lost 6 bases and 5 bases, in that order; junction bases with no gene match: 9. Germline V lookup: CDR1 MNHEY, CDR2 SMNVEV (reference sequence). CDR3 DNA sequence: TGTGCCAGCAGAATCTCAGGGGGCAACCACAATGAGCAGTTCTTC. Translated: CASRISGGNHNEQFF.

The chain joins TRBV30 to TRBJ2-7, with 8 bases aligning to TRBD2. The CDR3 is 13 residues long. The V gene's germline CDR1 is GTSNPN and CDR2 SVGIG (reference sequence). J gave up 4 bases and V 3 bases, and 5 bases lay outside the gene matches. The CDR3 here is CAWSPGLVYEQYF. The CDR3 DNA is TGTGCCTGGAGCCCGGGACTAGTATACGAGCAGTACTTC.

This chain connects TRBV29-1 to TRBJ1-2; 9 bases match TRBD1. Germline assignment: CDR1 SQVTM and CDR2 ANQGSEA. V dropped 1 base and J dropped 6; count of bases not matched to a gene: 9. There are 15 residues in the CDR3. The DNA for the CDR3 is TGCAGCGTTGAAGGACCGGGACAGGGAGAGGATGGCTACACCTTC. Translated: CSVEGPGQGEDGYTF.

The genes are TRBV5-1 and TRBJ1-2, with D possibly matching TRBD1 (6 bases). There are 14 residues in the CDR3. Germline CDR1 and CDR2: SGHRS and YFSETQ. V was cut by 4 bases and J by 4 bases, with 14 bases left in between. CDR3 loop: CASSNTGNPYGYTF. The CDR3 coding sequence is TGCGCCAGCAGCAATACAGGGAACCCCTATGGCTACACCTTC. Together with reference TRBV5-1 and TRBJ1-2, the CDR3 gives the full variable domain: KAGVTQTPRYLIKTRGQQVTLSCSPISGHRSVSWYQQTPGQGLQFLFEYFSETQRNKGNFPGRFSGRQFSNSRSEMNVSTLELGDSALYLCASSNTGNPYGYTFGSGTRLTVV.

The chain joins TRBV27 to TRBJ2-7, with 9 nucleotides matching TRBD1. With 4 bases clipped from V and 0 bases from J, the junction kept 7 bases outside the gene matches. CDR1 MNHEY and CDR2 SMNVEV come from the germline V gene (reference sequence). The CDR3 has 16 amino acids. Here the CDR3 reads CASSSLDRGSSYEQYF. CDR3 sequence (DNA): TGTGCCAGCAGTTCCCTAGACAGGGGGTCCTCCTACGAGCAGTACTTC.

This clone occurred a few times. The chain employs TRBV5-1 and TRBJ2-7; 10 nucleotides agree with TRBD1. This CDR3 has 15 amino acids. Germline CDR1 SGHRS, CDR2 YFSETQ. The junction had 6 bases not matched to a gene; V was cut back by 3 bases and J by 3 bases. This CDR3 is CASSWGTGANYEQYF. Here the CDR3 DNA reads TGCGCCAGCAGCTGGGGGACAGGGGCTAACTACGAGCAGTACTTC. The whole variable domain, filled in from reference TRBV5-1 and TRBJ2-7, reads KAGVTQTPRYLIKTRGQQVTLSCSPISGHRSVSWYQQTPGQGLQFLFEYFSETQRNKGNFPGRFSGRQFSNSRSEMNVSTLELGDSALYLCASSWGTGANYEQYFGPGTRLTVT.

This chain joins TRBV2 and TRBJ1-1, with D possibly matching TRBD1 (5 bases). The germline V gene has CDR1 SNHLY and CDR2 FYNNEI. CDR3 length: 14 residues. Between the trimmed V and J ends, which lost 5 bases and 1 base, there was a span of 11 bases. In DNA form, the CDR3 reads TGTGCCAGCAGTTGGGCGGGGACGAACACTGAAGCTTTCTTT. This translates into CASSWAGTNTEAFF.

CDR3 sequence (DNA): TGTGCCAGCCAGGGGGGCTGGACTGAAGCTTTCTTT. This codes for CASQGGWTEAFF. This chain links TRBV2 with TRBJ1-1; 7 nucleotides match TRBD1. The CDR3 covers 12 residues. Germline V gene lookup returns CDR1 SNHLY and CDR2 FYNNEI. V gave up 8 bases and J gave up 5 bases; unmatched junction bases: 5.

The chain uses TRBV4-3 and TRBJ1-2; possibly TRBD1 for D (6 bases). The germline V and J ends were trimmed by 0 bases and 3 bases, with 8 bases remaining between them. This CDR3 region has 14 residues. From germline, CDR1 is LGHNA and CDR2 YSLEER. CDR3 DNA sequence: TGCGCCAGCAGCCAAGACGAGGGGGACTATGGCTACACCTTC. This translates into CASSQDEGDYGYTF.

The gene calls are TRBV19 and TRBJ2-1; TRBD2 agrees at 11 bases. This CDR3 comprises 14 residues. Germline values: CDR1 LNHDA, CDR2 SQIVND (reference sequence). V shed 3 bases, J shed 9 bases, and the junction held 4 bases outside the gene matches. The CDR3 DNA follows: TGTGCCAGTAGTATCCTAGCGGGAGGCCCTGAGCAGTTCTTC. Translated: CASSILAGGPEQFF.